The clone carrying this T cell receptor beta chain was detected only a few times. What it binds is unknown. Those patients picked for sequencing had displayed CD8+CD57+ cell expansion on flow cytometry. Severe acquired aplastic anemia affected all patients. The V and J ends lost 0 bases and 5 bases, in that order; junction bases with no gene match: 9. This CDR3 spans 16 amino acids. Germline values: CDR1 MGHDK, CDR2 SYGVNS. The use of genomic DNA as template underpinned the TCR beta VDJ and CDR3 profiling. TCRdb ran MiXCR on the reads and lists one entry per CDR3 protein. The data show 95,000 to 150,000 distinct CDR3 sequences, about 50% seen once. This specimen belongs to a study of CD8+CD57+ T cells in acquired aplastic anemia. Overall study findings and caveats: A significant difference in CD8+ Simpson's diversity between patients and controls was not found.

This TCR derives from a human donor with aplastic anemia. V is TRBV25-1 and J is TRBJ1-2; 7 nucleotides agree with TRBD1. The sequencing input was sorted CD4+, CD8+, or CD8+CD57+ T cells (not recorded which) from PBMCs. The CDR3 DNA reads TGTGCCAGCAGTGAATATGGGAGGGGGCGGGGATATGGCTACACCTTC. Its translation: CASSEYGRGRGYGYTF.